One sample yielded the 8 T cell receptor beta chains listed below, sequenced in a study of shared clonotypes between healthy human individuals. Assay used: immunoSEQ multiplex PCR; TCRdb lists only in-frame clones, some missing. The sample holds around 1,100,000 clones, 77% seen once. Sequencing input: memory CD4+ T cells from PBMCs. The subset is: CD45RA-negative fraction. These receptors all stem from a man younger than 30 in good health. Some clones in this sample may be carry-over from other donors' samples.

Note on this clone: The identical CDR3 is also encoded by other nucleotide sequences in the sample. V is TRBV11-2 and J is TRBJ2-5; either TRBD1 or TRBD2 may supply D (5 bases each). CDR3 length equals 12 residues. Deletions cut 3 bases from V and 5 bases from J, with 7 bases between. Looked up from germline, CDR1 is SGHAT and CDR2 is FQNNGV. CDR3 loop: CASSLGRETQYF. CDR3 DNA sequence: TGTGCCAGCAGCTTGGGACGGGAGACCCAGTACTTC.

This clone was observed a few times. J is TRBJ1-5 and V is TRBV27; D is unresolved. Germline V gives CDR1 MNHEY, CDR2 SMNVEV (reference sequence). This CDR3 region has 16 residues. Trimming pared 6 bases from V and 0 bases from J, leaving 15 bases between. As DNA, the CDR3 is TGTGCCAGCAGCGACGGTCCCGGCGGTAGCAATCAGCCCCAGCATTTT. It encodes CASSDGPGGSNQPQHF.

This clone was seen just once. This chain connects TRBV30 to TRBJ2-5; weak D call: TRBD1 (6 bases). The CDR3 consists of 13 residues. Germline CDR1 GTSNPN, CDR2 SVGIG (reference sequence). Trimming stripped 2 bases from V and 1 base from J, with 8 bases between. CDR3 region: CAWSRQVQETQYF. DNA of the CDR3: TGTGCCTGGAGTAGACAGGTCCAAGAGACCCAGTACTTC.

The chain employs TRBV5-4 and TRBJ2-1; a possible D gene is TRBD2 (5 bases). The length of the CDR3 is 15 residues. With 0 bases removed from V and 3 bases from J, the gap between germline ends came to 10 bases. CDR1 is SGHNT, CDR2 YYREEE, per germline (reference sequence). The CDR3 DNA is TGTGCCAGCAGCTTGGTGGCGGGCAACTACAATGAGCAGTTCTTC. This translates into CASSLVAGNYNEQFF. Based on the CDR3 plus reference TRBV5-4 and TRBJ2-1, the full variable domain is ETGVTQSPTHLIKTRGQQVTLRCSSQSGHNTVSWYQQALGQGPQFIFQYYREEENGRGNFPPRFSGLQFPNYSSELNVNALELDDSALYLCASSLVAGNYNEQFFGPGTRLTVL.

V usage is TRBV6-1 and J usage is TRBJ2-3; TRBD2 might be the D (5 bases). Germline V CDR1 and CDR2: MNHNS, SASEGT. V shed 8 bases and J shed 1 base, with 16 bases lying between them. The CDR3 has 15 amino acids. The CDR3: CASRPASLGTDTQYF. CDR3 sequence (DNA): TGTGCCAGCCGCCCCGCTAGCCTGGGCACAGATACGCAGTATTTT.

The chain uses TRBV5-4 and TRBJ2-1, with 14 positions matching TRBD2. V gave up 4 bases and J gave up 9 bases; unmatched junction bases: 6. CDR1 is SGHNT, CDR2 YYREEE, per germline (reference sequence). This CDR3 is built from 15 residues. CDR3 region: CASSRGLAGEGEQFF. The CDR3 DNA follows: TGTGCCAGCAGCAGGGGACTAGCGGGAGAGGGTGAGCAGTTCTTC.

V is TRBV15 and J is TRBJ2-7; TRBD2 aligns across 8 bases. V shed 1 base, J shed 6 bases, and the junction held 11 bases outside the gene matches. The CDR3 consists of 16 residues. Germline V gene lookup returns CDR1 LNHNV and CDR2 YYDKDF (reference sequence). The DNA for the CDR3 is TGTGCCACCAGCAGAGTTAGCATCAGCGGGAGCGTCGAGCAGTACTTC. As protein: CATSRVSISGSVEQYF.

V gene TRBV11-2 combines with J gene TRBJ2-7, with TRBD1 matching over 10 bases. V lost 5 bases to trimming and J lost 0 bases; unmatched junction nucleotides: 7. This CDR3 is 16 amino acids long. Germline V gene lookup returns CDR1 SGHAT and CDR2 FQNNGV. The CDR3 spells CASSDPGQGSSYEQYF. In nucleotides, the CDR3 is TGTGCCAGCAGCGACCCGGGACAGGGGAGCTCCTACGAGCAGTACTTC.